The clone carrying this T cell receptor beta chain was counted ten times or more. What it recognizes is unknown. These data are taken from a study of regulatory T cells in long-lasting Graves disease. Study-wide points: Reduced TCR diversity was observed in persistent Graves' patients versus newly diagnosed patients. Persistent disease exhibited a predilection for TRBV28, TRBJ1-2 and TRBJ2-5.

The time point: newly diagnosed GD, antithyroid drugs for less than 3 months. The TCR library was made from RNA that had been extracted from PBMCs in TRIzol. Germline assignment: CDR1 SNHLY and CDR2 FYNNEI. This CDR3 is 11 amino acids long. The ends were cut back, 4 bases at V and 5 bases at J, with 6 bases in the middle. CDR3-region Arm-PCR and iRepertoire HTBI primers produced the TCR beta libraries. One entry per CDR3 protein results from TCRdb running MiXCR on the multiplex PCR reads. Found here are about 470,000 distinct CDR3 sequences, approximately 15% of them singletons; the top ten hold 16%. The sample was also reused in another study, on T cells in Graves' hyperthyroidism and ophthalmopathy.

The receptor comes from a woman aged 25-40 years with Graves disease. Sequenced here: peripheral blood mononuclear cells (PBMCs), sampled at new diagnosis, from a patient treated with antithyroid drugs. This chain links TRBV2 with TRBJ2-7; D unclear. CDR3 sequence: CASSVTDEQYF. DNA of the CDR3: TGTGCCAGCAGTGTAACGGACGAGCAGTACTTC.